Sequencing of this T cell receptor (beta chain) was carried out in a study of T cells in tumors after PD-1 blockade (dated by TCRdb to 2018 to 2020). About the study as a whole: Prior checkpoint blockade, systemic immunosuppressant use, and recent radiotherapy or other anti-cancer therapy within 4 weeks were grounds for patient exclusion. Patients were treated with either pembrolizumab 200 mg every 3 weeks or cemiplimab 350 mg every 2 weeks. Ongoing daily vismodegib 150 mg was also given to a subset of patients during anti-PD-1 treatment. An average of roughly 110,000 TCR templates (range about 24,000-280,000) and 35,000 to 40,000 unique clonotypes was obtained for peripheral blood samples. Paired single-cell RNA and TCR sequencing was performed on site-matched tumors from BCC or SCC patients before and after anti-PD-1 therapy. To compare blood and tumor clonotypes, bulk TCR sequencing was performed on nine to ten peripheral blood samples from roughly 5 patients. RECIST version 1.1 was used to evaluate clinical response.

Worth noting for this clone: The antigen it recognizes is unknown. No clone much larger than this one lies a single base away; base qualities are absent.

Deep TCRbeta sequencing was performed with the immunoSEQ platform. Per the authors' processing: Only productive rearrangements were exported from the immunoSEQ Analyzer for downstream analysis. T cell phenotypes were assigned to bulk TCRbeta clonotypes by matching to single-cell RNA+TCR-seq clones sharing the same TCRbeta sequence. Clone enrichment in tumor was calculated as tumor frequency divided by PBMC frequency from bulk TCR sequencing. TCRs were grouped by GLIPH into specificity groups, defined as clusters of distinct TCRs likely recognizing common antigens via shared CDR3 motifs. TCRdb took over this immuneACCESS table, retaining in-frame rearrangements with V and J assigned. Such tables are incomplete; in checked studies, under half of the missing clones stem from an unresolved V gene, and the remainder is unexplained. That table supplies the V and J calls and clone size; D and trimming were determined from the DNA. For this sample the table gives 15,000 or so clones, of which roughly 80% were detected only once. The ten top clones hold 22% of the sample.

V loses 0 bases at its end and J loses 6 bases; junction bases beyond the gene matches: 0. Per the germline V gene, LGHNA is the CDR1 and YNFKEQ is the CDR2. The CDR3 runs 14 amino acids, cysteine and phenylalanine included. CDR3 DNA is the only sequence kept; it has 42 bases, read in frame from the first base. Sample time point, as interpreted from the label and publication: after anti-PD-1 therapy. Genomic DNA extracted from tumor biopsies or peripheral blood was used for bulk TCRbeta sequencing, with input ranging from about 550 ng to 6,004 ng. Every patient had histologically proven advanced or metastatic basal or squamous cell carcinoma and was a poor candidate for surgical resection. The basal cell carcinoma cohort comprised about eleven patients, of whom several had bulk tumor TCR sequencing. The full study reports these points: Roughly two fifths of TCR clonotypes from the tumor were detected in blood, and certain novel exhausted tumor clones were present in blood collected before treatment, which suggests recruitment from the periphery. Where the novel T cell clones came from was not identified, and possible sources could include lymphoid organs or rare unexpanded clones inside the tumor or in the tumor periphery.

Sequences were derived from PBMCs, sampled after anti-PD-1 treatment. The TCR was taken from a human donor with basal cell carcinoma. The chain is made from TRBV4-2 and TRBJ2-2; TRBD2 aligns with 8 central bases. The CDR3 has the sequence CASSQDSGAGELFF. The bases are TGTGCCAGCAGCCAAGATAGCGGGGCCGGGGAGCTGTTTTTT.